The source of this T cell receptor beta chain is a study of cytomegalovirus exposure and HLA in healthy donors. This CDR3 contains 17 residues. Per germline, CDR1 SGHTA and CDR2 FQGNSA. Trimming shortened V by 1 base and J by 6 bases, and 21 bases separated the two germline ends. With respect to this clone: Its antigen is not identified.

Study observations and caveats: Cytomegalovirus association was listed for 164 TCR beta chains.

Clones were sequenced by immunoSEQ multiplex PCR, and TCRdb holds only the in-frame ones, with some missing. The sample carries some 160,000 clones, more than 70% recorded once. V is TRBV7-2 and J is TRBJ1-2; possible D gene TRBD1, 6 bases. Specimen: PBMCs. The TCR comes from a man younger than 35 in good health and CMV-seronegative. The CDR3 protein is CASSLGSVAGDRDGYTF. In DNA form, the CDR3 reads TGTGCCAGCAGCTTAGGGTCAGTGGCAGGGGATAGGGATGGCTACACCTTC.